The 26 T cell receptor beta chains given below trace back to one sample, sequenced in a study of response to subunit inactivated influenza vaccine (dated by TCRdb to 2017 to 2018). Library generation was performed with RT-PCR. The run used an Illumina HiSeq 2500. Clones were called with MiXCR by TCRdb after fastp trimmed the public reads at Q25, and only in-frame beta chains were retained. Every entry covers one CDR3 protein and lists the most common genes and DNA from its rows. Within this sample are approximately 490,000 distinct CDR3 sequences, with 6% to 9% of them counted one time only. The biggest ten clones account for around 13% of the sample. The input for sequencing was PBMCs from blood, taken roughly 24 months after vaccination. The receptors stem from a man aged 45-69 years who received an inactivated influenza vaccine. Donor details come from another sample of the same person, matched by shared clones.

The CDR3: CASSYGGGNTDTQYF. The CDR3 region has the DNA TGTGCCAGCAGTTATGGGGGGGGGAACACAGATACGCAGTATTTT. V gene TRBV6-5 combines with J gene TRBJ2-3; the match to TRBD2 covers 7 bases. There are 15 residues in the CDR3. The trim removed 3 bases at V and 2 bases at J, leaving 5 bases unmatched. CDR1 is MNHEY and CDR2 is SVGAGI in the germline V gene.

The J gene is TRBJ2-2, the V gene TRBV20-1; 7 bases are a match to TRBD2. V shed 1 base, J shed 5 bases, and the junction held 4 bases outside the gene matches. The CDR3 extends over 14 amino acids. Germline V CDR1 and CDR2: DFQATT, SNEGSKA (reference sequence). CDR3 amino acids: CSARVFGGTGELFF. CDR3 nucleotides: TGCAGTGCTAGAGTCTTCGGGGGGACCGGGGAGCTGTTTTTT.

This clonotype showed up just a few times. This chain connects TRBV28 to TRBJ2-7, with D possibly being TRBD2 (5 bases). With 3 bases removed from V and 12 bases from J, the gap between germline ends came to 12 bases. The CDR3 totals 11 residues. CDR1 MDHEN and CDR2 SYDVKM come from the germline V gene. CDR3 residues: CASSFNGGVYF. The CDR3 bases are TGTGCCAGCAGTTTCAACGGAGGAGTGTACTTC.

This clonotype has more than one count but fewer than ten. The chain recombines TRBV20-1 with TRBJ2-3; 8 positions match TRBD2. The CDR3 length is 15 residues. J lost 7 bases, V lost 0 bases, and 9 bases had no gene match. CDR1 is DFQATT, CDR2 SNEGSKA, per germline (reference sequence). DNA for the CDR3: TGCAGTGCTAGAGATTCCGGGGGGGCCCCCCATACGCAGTATTTT. Its protein product is CSARDSGGAPHTQYF.

This clonotype has just a few counts. This sequence joins TRBV5-5 and TRBJ2-3; TRBD2 matches 11 bases. The CDR3 is made up of 18 amino acids. The V and J ends lost 6 bases and 0 bases, in that order; junction bases with no gene match: 12. Germline V gene data show CDR1 as SGHKS and CDR2 as YYEKEE (reference sequence). The CDR3 region is CASTPGLADLTSTDTQYF. Here the CDR3 DNA reads TGTGCCAGCACCCCGGGACTAGCGGACCTTACTAGCACAGATACGCAGTATTTT.

Many counts were recorded for this clonotype. J is TRBJ1-1 and V is TRBV11-2; tentative D call: TRBD1 (6 bases). Germline V CDR1 and CDR2: SGHAT, FQNNGV. V lost 5 bases and J 0 bases, leaving 16 bases between the germline ends. The CDR3 contains 16 residues. CDR3 protein: CASSQSTGTMNTEAFF. The CDR3 DNA reads as TGTGCCAGCAGCCAAAGTACAGGGACAATGAACACTGAAGCTTTCTTT. The variable domain in full, completed from reference TRBV11-2 and TRBJ1-1, reads EAGVAQSPRYKIIEKRQSVAFWCNPISGHATLYWYQQILGQGPKLLIQFQNNGVVDDSQLPKDRFSAERLKGVDSTLKIQPAKLEDSAVYLCASSQSTGTMNTEAFFGQGTRLTVV.

CDR3 residues: CSALLSYEQYF. CDR3 sequence (DNA): TGCAGTGCCCTCCTCTCCTACGAGCAGTACTTC. V usage is TRBV20-1 and J usage is TRBJ2-7; D is ambiguous. Germline CDR1 DFQATT, CDR2 SNEGSKA (reference sequence). V dropped 6 bases and J dropped 0 bases, with 6 bases sitting between them. The CDR3 covers 11 residues.

This clonotype was seen many times. V usage is TRBV6-1 and J usage is TRBJ2-2; possible D gene TRBD2, 5 bases. Germline V gene data show CDR1 as MNHNS and CDR2 as SASEGT. V lost 1 base and J 7 bases, leaving 13 bases between the germline ends. This CDR3 is 15 amino acids long. Here the CDR3 DNA reads TGTGCCAGCAGTGAAGTCGTGGCGAGGGTCGGGGAGCTGTTTTTT. As protein: CASSEVVARVGELFF.

This chain links TRBV15 with TRBJ2-7; 9 nucleotides align to TRBD1. CDR3 length: 13 residues. Germline CDR1 is LNHNV and CDR2 is YYDKDF (reference sequence). V lost 5 bases and J lost 6; bases outside the gene matches: 5. The CDR3 DNA sequence: TGTGCCACCAGCTGGACAGGGGATGCCGAGCAGTACTTC. Protein product: CATSWTGDAEQYF.

This clonotype was detected once. The rearrangement joins TRBV5-4 to TRBJ1-1; a possible D gene is TRBD1 (6 bases). CDR3 length: 12 amino acids. Germline V gene lookup returns CDR1 SGHNT and CDR2 YYREEE (reference sequence). V lost 6 bases and J lost 9, with 15 bases in between. The CDR3 sequence is CASTFGQRQAFF. CDR3 sequence (DNA): TGTGCCAGCACCTTCGGACAGAGACAAGCTTTCTTT.

This clonotype occurred a few times. The V call is TRBV5-4, the J call TRBJ2-7, with 16 bases aligning to TRBD2. The CDR3 is 16 amino acids. V gave up 4 bases and J gave up 7 bases; unmatched junction bases: 8. Germline V CDR1 and CDR2: SGHNT, YYREEE (reference sequence). The CDR3 region has the DNA TGTGCCAGCAGCCAGGGACTAGCGGGAGGGGTGGAGGAGCAGTACTTC. This translates into CASSQGLAGGVEEQYF.

The CDR3 sequence: CASSPRTGVDYEQYF. In DNA, the CDR3 is TGTGCCAGCAGCCCGCGGACGGGAGTTGACTACGAGCAGTACTTC. The chain joins TRBV7-9 to TRBJ2-7, with D perhaps matching TRBD2 (6 bases). V was trimmed by 5 bases and J by 3 bases, leaving 17 bases between them. CDR1 SEHNR and CDR2 FQNEAQ come from the germline V gene (reference sequence). CDR3 length equals 15 residues.

This chain connects TRBV7-2 to TRBJ2-1; D is ambiguous. CDR3 length: 16 residues. CDR1 SGHTA and CDR2 FQGNSA come from the germline V gene. V was trimmed by 1 base and J by 6 bases, leaving 16 bases between them. The CDR3 loop is CASSLDEGFLVNEQFF. The CDR3 DNA is TGTGCCAGCAGCTTAGATGAAGGGTTTCTGGTCAATGAGCAGTTCTTC.

This clonotype was seen a handful of times. The chain has TRBV7-9 and TRBJ2-2; TRBD2 aligns across 11 bases. The CDR3 length is 17 residues. CDR1 is SEHNR, CDR2 FQNEAQ, per germline (reference sequence). V lost 5 bases to trimming and J lost 1 base; unmatched junction nucleotides: 6. Written as DNA, the CDR3 is TGTGCCAGCAGCGCGTCGGGACTAGCGGAGAACACCGGGGAGCTGTTTTTT. This encodes CASSASGLAENTGELFF.

The sample holds a few counts of this clonotype. This chain uses TRBV12-3 or TRBV12-4 with TRBJ2-1, with 7 nucleotides matching TRBD2. The CDR3 runs to 15 residues. Trimming removed 5 bases from V and 4 bases from J; junction bases left unmatched: 8. The CDR3 loop is CASSIFRDYYNEQFF. CDR3 sequence (DNA): TGTGCCAGCAGTATTTTCCGGGACTATTACAATGAGCAGTTCTTC.

The table lists this clonotype with a few counts. DNA for the CDR3: TGCAGTGCTAGAGACCCCCTCGGGGACCGTACTGAGCAGTACTTC. Translated: CSARDPLGDRTEQYF. This chain links TRBV20-1 with TRBJ2-7; the D gene could be TRBD1 or TRBD2 (5 bases each). V lost 0 bases to trimming and J lost 7 bases, with 19 bases between them. Per the germline V gene, CDR1 is DFQATT and CDR2 is SNEGSKA (reference sequence). The CDR3 spans 15 residues.

Many counts were recorded for this clonotype. In DNA form, the CDR3 reads TGCGCCAGCAGCCAAGGGCAGGGCCATAATTCACCCCTCCACTTT. The encoded protein is CASSQGQGHNSPLHF. The chain is built from TRBV4-3 and TRBJ1-6, with TRBD1 as a possible D gene (5 bases). Germline CDR1 and CDR2: LGHNA and YSLEER. The ends were cut back, 1 base at V and 5 bases at J, with 9 bases in the middle. The CDR3 length is 15 residues.

This rearrangement joins TRBV24-1 to TRBJ2-1; 13 nucleotides agree with TRBD2. Trimming cost V 9 bases and J 4 bases; bases outside gene matches: 5. Germline V gene data show CDR1 as KGHDR and CDR2 as SFDVKD. The CDR3 runs 15 residues. CDR3 in DNA: TGTGCCACCGGGACTAGCGGGATGGATTACAATGAGCAGTTCTTC. This sequence encodes CATGTSGMDYNEQFF.

This clonotype was seen at least ten times. This rearrangement joins TRBV7-9 to TRBJ2-5, with D possibly being TRBD2 (6 bases). V was clipped by 4 bases and J by 5 bases, with 8 bases between them. The V gene's germline CDR1 is SEHNR and CDR2 FQNEAQ (reference sequence). The CDR3 extends over 12 amino acids. The CDR3, as DNA: TGTGCCAGCAGCTCGGAGGGGGAGACCCAGTACTTC. As protein: CASSSEGETQYF.

The chain recombines TRBV10-1 with TRBJ2-4; unclear D gene. Deletions cut 3 bases from V and 2 bases from J, with 8 bases between. Germline V gives CDR1 WNHNN, CDR2 SYGVQD (reference sequence). The CDR3 runs to 14 residues. The DNA for the CDR3 is TGCGCCAGCAGTGATGGTGGGTCCAAAAACATTCAGTACTTC. Its protein product is CASSDGGSKNIQYF.

In this sample, this clonotype turned up a few times. The CDR3: CSASPGGARNYEQYF. The CDR3 bases are TGCAGTGCCTCCCCAGGGGGCGCGAGGAACTACGAGCAGTACTTC. This rearrangement joins TRBV20-1 to TRBJ2-7; 8 bases agree with TRBD1. CDR3 length: 15 amino acids. The V gene end was trimmed by 6 bases and the J gene end by 3 bases; junction bases not matched to a gene: 13. The germline V gene has CDR1 DFQATT and CDR2 SNEGSKA (reference sequence).

This clonotype was counted many times. The chain joins TRBV20-1 to TRBJ1-2; no clear D gene. This CDR3 is built from 13 residues. Germline CDR1 reads DFQATT; CDR2 reads SNEGSKA (reference sequence). V was clipped by 1 base and J by 6 bases, with 12 bases between them. Written as DNA, the CDR3 is TGCAGTGCTAGAGCAACAGTTATTAATGGCTACACCTTC. Amino acids: CSARATVINGYTF.

This clonotype was detected ten times or more. The V call is TRBV7-9, the J call TRBJ2-1, with D perhaps assigned TRBD1 or TRBD2 (7 bases each). The V and J ends lost 8 bases and 5 bases respectively, with 22 bases between them. The CDR3 consists of 16 residues. CDR1 and CDR2 from the germline V gene are SEHNR and FQNEAQ (reference sequence). Here the CDR3 DNA reads TGTGCCAGCGCCCTCAGGGGGGGACACATCAACAATGAGCAGTTCTTC. Amino acid sequence: CASALRGGHINNEQFF.

The chain couples TRBV18 to TRBJ1-1, with D hard to call. V lost 2 bases and J lost 0, with 10 bases in between. The CDR3 contains 15 residues. Germline V gene lookup returns CDR1 KGHSH and CDR2 LQKENI. The CDR3 DNA reads TGTGCCAGCTCACCAAAGACGGTAATGAACACTGAAGCTTTCTTT. This gives the protein CASSPKTVMNTEAFF.

V usage is TRBV20-1 and J usage is TRBJ2-1, with TRBD2 matching over 8 bases. Germline values: CDR1 DFQATT, CDR2 SNEGSKA (reference sequence). The trim removed 2 bases at V and 10 bases at J, leaving 4 bases unmatched. The CDR3 covers 12 residues. The CDR3 nucleotides are TGCAGTGCTAGACTCGCGGGAGGAGAGCAGTTCTTC. Translated, it gives CSARLAGGEQFF.

Ten or more counts support this clonotype. This chain uses TRBV6-1 with TRBJ2-5, with D uncertain. The germline V gene has CDR1 MNHNS and CDR2 SASEGT. Trimming took 3 bases from V and 5 from J, leaving 13 bases between them. The CDR3 is 14 amino acids. The CDR3 DNA follows: TGTGCCAGCAGTGATCACCGGGCGGTGGAGACCCAGTACTTC. This gives the protein CASSDHRAVETQYF.